These 18 T cell receptor beta chains were all obtained from the same sample, sequenced in a study of T cells in tuberculosis. Cells were sorted from thawed PBMC rested overnight and stained with GMM-loaded CD1B tetramer, viability dye and anti-CD3. The lipid loaded on the CD1B tetramers was C32 glucose monomycolate from Rhodococcus equi. TCRdb keeps only in-frame clones here, not all; method: immunoSEQ multiplex PCR. The table lists about 59,000 clones, 80% to 85% of them singletons. The source material was CD1b-GMM tetramer-negative cells sorted from PBMCs. The receptor source for this set is an adult woman with latent tuberculosis.

By frequency in the sample, this clone is medium-sized (0.01 to 0.1%). The gene calls are TRBV5-8 and TRBJ1-2; 7 positions agree with TRBD1. The V and J ends lost 1 base and 8 bases, in that order; junction bases with no gene match: 5. Germline CDR1 and CDR2: SGHTS and YDEGEE. The CDR3 is 13 amino acids. The CDR3 sequence: CASSLTRQGGYTF. CDR3 DNA sequence: TGTGCCAGCAGCTTGACGAGACAGGGCGGCTACACCTTC.

This rearrangement joins TRBV7-2 to TRBJ2-3; maybe TRBD2 (5 bases). The CDR3 has 14 residues. Germline lookup yields CDR1 SGHTA and CDR2 FQGNSA. Trimming took off 5 bases at V and 1 base at J, with 10 bases between the two ends. For the CDR3, the DNA is TGTGCCAGCAGCCCGAGGGTGGGCACAGATACGCAGTATTTT. Translation gives CASSPRVGTDTQYF.

This chain links TRBV2 with TRBJ2-7; perhaps TRBD1 as D (6 bases). With 8 bases removed from V and 0 bases from J, the gap between germline ends came to 20 bases. This CDR3 has 16 residues. Germline CDR1 and CDR2: SNHLY and FYNNEI. The CDR3 nucleotides are TGTGCCAGCTCACTCAAACGAAGGACAGCCTCCTACGAGCAGTACTTC. It translates to CASSLKRRTASYEQYF.

The chain employs TRBV28 and TRBJ2-7; the D gene is possibly TRBD2 (5 bases). Trimming pared 3 bases from V and 0 bases from J, leaving 24 bases between. Germline V lookup: CDR1 MDHEN, CDR2 SYDVKM. The CDR3 runs to 19 residues. The CDR3 here is CASSFDLEDWPTASYEQYF. In nucleotides, the CDR3 is TGTGCCAGCAGTTTCGACCTAGAGGACTGGCCGACCGCCTCCTACGAGCAGTACTTC.

The chain links TRBV2 to TRBJ1-5; unclear D gene. The CDR3 consists of 14 residues. With 5 bases removed from V and 0 bases from J, the gap between germline ends came to 8 bases. CDR1 and CDR2 from the germline V gene are SNHLY and FYNNEI. CDR3 loop: CASSRLNSNQPQHF. The CDR3 DNA is TGTGCCAGCAGTCGACTGAATAGCAATCAGCCCCAGCATTTT.

The rearrangement uses TRBV7-6 and TRBJ1-6; 8 positions agree with TRBD1. This CDR3 has 14 residues. After removal of 5 bases from V and 9 bases from J, the junction contained 6 bases not matched to a gene. CDR1 and CDR2 from the germline V gene are SGHVS and FNYEAQ. CDR3 in amino acids: CASSETGGGSPLHF. CDR3 coding DNA: TGTGCCAGCAGCGAAACAGGGGGTGGTTCACCCCTCCACTTT.

The chain is built from TRBV6-5 and TRBJ2-3; D may be TRBD2 (7 bases). V lost 4 bases and J 5 bases, leaving 19 bases between the germline ends. There are 16 residues in the CDR3. Germline V CDR1 and CDR2: MNHEY, SVGAGI. The CDR3 DNA follows: TGTGCCAGCAGTTCCCTGGGGGGGCAAGGGAGAGATACGCAGTATTTT. It encodes CASSSLGGQGRDTQYF.

The chain links TRBV28 to TRBJ1-2, with 7 bases fitting TRBD1. The CDR3 has 17 amino acids. V lost 1 base and J lost 6; bases outside the gene matches: 14. Per the germline V gene, CDR1 is MDHEN and CDR2 is SYDVKM. Here the CDR3 DNA reads TGTGCCAGCAGTTTATTCAACCGCGGAGGGGGCTCCCATGGCTACACCTTC. The encoded protein is CASSLFNRGGGSHGYTF.

The chain employs TRBV7-2 and TRBJ1-1; D gene unclear. The germline V gene has CDR1 SGHTA and CDR2 FQGNSA. V lost 7 bases and J 6 bases, leaving 24 bases between the germline ends. The CDR3 sequence is 16 residues long. DNA for the CDR3: TGTGCCAGCACCCCGGAGGGTGGTCGGGGAGCGGCTGAAGCTTTCTTT. It is translated as CASTPEGGRGAAEAFF.

This chain uses TRBV6-5 with TRBJ2-7; tentatively, D is TRBD2 (6 bases). Germline V gene data show CDR1 as MNHEY and CDR2 as SVGAGI. The CDR3 sequence is 16 residues long. The V end lost 2 bases, the J end lost 2 bases, and 16 bases lay between the germline ends. CDR3 nucleotide sequence: TGTGCCAGCAGTTACAGCGGGCACCTTTACGCCTACGAGCAGTACTTC. This codes for CASSYSGHLYAYEQYF.

V gene TRBV2 combines with J gene TRBJ1-2; perhaps TRBD1 as D (5 bases). Germline CDR1 SNHLY, CDR2 FYNNEI. Trimming removed 6 bases from V and 1 base from J, with 12 bases in between. The CDR3 is made up of 14 amino acids. The chain's CDR3 is CASRTESRNYGYTF. The CDR3, as DNA: TGTGCCAGCAGGACAGAGAGTCGTAACTATGGCTACACCTTC.

The J gene is TRBJ2-6, the V gene TRBV15; TRBD1 is a possible D gene (6 bases). V was cut by 0 bases and J by 0 bases, with 18 bases left in between. In germline, CDR1 is LNHNV, CDR2 YYDKDF (reference sequence). CDR3 size: 20 residues. CDR3 nucleotide sequence: TGTGCCACCAGCAGAGAATCTTGGCAGGGGATTCTCTCTGGGGCCAACGTCCTGACTTTC. Translating it yields CATSRESWQGILSGANVLTF.

The V and J genes are TRBV19 and TRBJ1-4; D remains unclear. The CDR3 totals 15 residues. Trimming shortened V by 5 bases and J by 0 bases, and 10 bases separated the two germline ends. Germline loops: CDR1 LNHDA, CDR2 SQIVND (reference sequence). The CDR3 coding sequence is TGTGCCAGTAGTGCAATACAGACAACTAATGAAAAACTGTTTTTT. This translates into CASSAIQTTNEKLFF.

This chain connects TRBV7-2 to TRBJ1-6; D is ambiguous. The CDR3 length is 16 residues. V was shortened by 1 base and J by 5 bases, with 12 bases between the two germline ends. In germline, CDR1 is SGHTA, CDR2 FQGNSA. CDR3 amino acids: CASSLGTTIDNSPLHF. The CDR3 region has the DNA TGTGCCAGCAGCTTAGGGACTACGATCGATAATTCACCCCTCCACTTT.

This clone was counted a single time. The rearrangement uses TRBV9 and TRBJ2-1, with D maybe TRBD2 (6 bases). The ends were cut back, 2 bases at V and 10 bases at J, with 19 bases in the middle. CDR1 is SGDLS and CDR2 is YYNGEE in the germline V gene. This CDR3 is 15 amino acids long. The CDR3 loop is CASSVGTPGGREQFF. The DNA of the CDR3 is TGTGCCAGCAGCGTGGGGACTCCCGGGGGTCGAGAGCAGTTCTTC.

The rearrangement uses TRBV7-9 and TRBJ2-6, with 9 bases fitting TRBD1. Germline lookup yields CDR1 SEHNR and CDR2 FQNEAQ (reference sequence). The CDR3 is 16 residues long. The V and J ends lost 5 bases and 3 bases, in that order; junction bases with no gene match: 5. CDR3 in DNA: TGTGCCAGCAGCCCGGACAGGGGAGGTGGGGCCAACGTCCTGACTTTC. Amino acids: CASSPDRGGGANVLTF.

The V gene is TRBV29-1, the J gene TRBJ2-3, with 7 bases identical to TRBD2. CDR3 length equals 15 residues. Unmatched junction bases numbered 10, after V lost 4 bases and J lost 3 bases. Germline values: CDR1 SQVTM, CDR2 ANQGSEA. The CDR3 spells CSVAVGGRGTDTQYF. CDR3 in DNA: TGCAGCGTTGCCGTGGGAGGGCGAGGAACAGATACGCAGTATTTT.

This clone was counted a single time. The rearrangement uses TRBV18 and TRBJ2-1, with D maybe TRBD2 (5 bases). Trimming removed 6 bases from V and 4 bases from J, with 16 bases in between. The germline V gene has CDR1 KGHSH and CDR2 LQKENI. CDR3 size: 15 residues. CDR3 nucleotides: TGTGCCAGCTCTATCTTTGAGCGCGGGTACAATGAGCAGTTCTTC. Protein sequence: CASSIFERGYNEQFF.